These T cell receptor beta chains were read from a single sample in a study of blood T cell repertoires in COVID-19. Data came from immunoSEQ multiplex PCR; TCRdb stores just in-frame clones and leaves some out. There are over 200,000 clones in the sample; 90% to 95% occur only once, and 0.95% to 1.5% lies in the top ten. Material: PBMCs or T cells enriched from blood (not recorded which). The source of these receptors is a human donor in a cohort exposed to, infected with or recovered from COVID-19 (not recorded which). The donor label of this sample is uncertain. Each CDR3 is given with its conserved first and last residue. The D gene is left open where the match is weak. Size tells how often a clone was seen (once, few, many) or the class of an expanded clone, and some rows leave it out.

D | J | V | size | CDR3 | DNA
TRBD2 | TRBJ2-1 | TRBV24-1 | NA | CATSDLTSETYNEQFF | TGTGCCACCAGTGATCTTACTAGCGAAACATACAATGAGCAGTTCTTC
TRBD1 | TRBJ2-2 | TRBV27 | NA | CASMQGARTGELFF | TGTGCCAGTATGCAGGGGGCGCGGACCGGGGAGCTGTTTTTT
NA | TRBJ1-1 | TRBV6-5 | once | CASRPGFGITEAFF | TGTGCCAGCAGACCAGGGTTCGGAATCACTGAAGCTTTCTTT
NA | TRBJ1-2 | TRBV13 | NA | CASSSQGNYGYTF | TGTGCCAGCAGCTCCCAGGGGAACTATGGCTACACCTTC
TRBD1 | TRBJ1-4 | TRBV4-1 | NA | CASSRGDSDEKLFF | TGCGCCAGCAGCCGAGGGGACAGCGATGAAAAACTGTTTTTT
TRBD1 | TRBJ1-1 | TRBV2 | NA | CASRPTGDTEAFF | TGTGCCAGCAGACCGACAGGGGACACTGAAGCTTTCTTT
NA | TRBJ2-1 | TRBV5-1 | NA | CASSLGGESSYNEQFF | TGCGCCAGCAGCTTAGGGGGAGAGAGTTCCTACAATGAGCAGTTCTTC
NA | TRBJ2-1 | TRBV6-5 | NA | CASSYSSDSGWDEQFF | TGTGCCAGCAGTTACTCGAGTGACTCCGGATGGGATGAGCAGTTCTTC
NA | TRBJ1-1 | TRBV30 | NA | CAWSEGLNTEAFF | TGTGCCTGGAGTGAGGGGCTAAACACTGAAGCTTTCTTT
NA | TRBJ1-1 | TRBV9 | NA | CASSGHMNTEAFF | TGTGCCAGCAGTGGACACATGAACACTGAAGCTTTCTTT
NA | TRBJ1-5 | TRBV28 | once | CASSLIPPGALNQPQHF | TGTGCCAGCAGTTTAATCCCACCAGGGGCCCTCAATCAGCCCCAGCATTTT
NA | TRBJ1-1 | TRBV6-1 | once | CASSPTRGDTEAFF | TGTGCCAGCAGTCCGACGCGGGGCGACACTGAAGCTTTCTTT
TRBD1 | TRBJ2-2 | TRBV2 | NA | CASSETGTSSTGELFF | TGTGCCAGCAGTGAGACAGGGACCTCGTCAACCGGGGAGCTGTTTTTT
TRBD1 | TRBJ1-1 | TRBV5-1 | NA | CASSPLSQGAGTEAFF | TGCGCCAGCAGCCCGCTCTCGCAGGGGGCGGGAACTGAAGCTTTCTTT
NA | TRBJ2-4 | TRBV25-1 | NA | CASSEGRLAKNIQYF | TGTGCCAGCAGTGAAGGCAGACTAGCCAAAAACATTCAGTACTTC
TRBD2 | TRBJ2-3 | TRBV5-5 | NA | CASSLGLAGQADTQYF | TGTGCCAGCAGCTTGGGACTAGCGGGACAGGCGGATACGCAGTATTTT
TRBD1 | TRBJ1-4 | TRBV4-3 | NA | CASSQPKGAHPTNEKLFF | TGCGCCAGCAGCCAGCCCAAGGGGGCCCATCCAACTAATGAAAAACTGTTTTTT
NA | TRBJ1-5 | TRBV18 | NA | CASSPGQGDRPQHF | TGTGCCAGCTCACCGGGACAAGGAGACAGGCCTCAGCATTTT
NA | TRBJ2-2 | TRBV6-2/TRBV6-3 | NA | CASSLTTTGELFF | TGTGCCAGCAGTTTGACAACTACCGGGGAGCTGTTTTTT
TRBD1 | TRBJ1-1 | TRBV2 | NA | CASSTGGGTEAFF | TGTGCCAGCAGTACAGGGGGCGGCACTGAAGCTTTCTTT
NA | TRBJ1-4 | TRBV5-4 | NA | CASSLYTTTNEKLFF | TGTGCCAGCAGCTTGTATACTACAACTAATGAAAAACTGTTTTTT
NA | TRBJ1-6 | TRBV19 | NA | CASSPGTTNSPLHF | TGTGCCAGTAGCCCCGGGACAACTAATTCACCCCTCCACTTT
TRBD2 | TRBJ2-1 | TRBV10-1 | NA | CASSESGGAHEQFF | TGCGCCAGCAGTGAGTCCGGGGGGGCGCATGAGCAGTTCTTC
NA | TRBJ1-2 | TRBV27 | NA | CASSPRGGGNYGYTF | TGTGCCAGCAGTCCAAGAGGCGGGGGAAACTATGGCTACACCTTC
NA | TRBJ1-1 | TRBV6-2/TRBV6-3 | once | CASSQYELTEAFF | TGTGCCAGCAGTCAATACGAACTCACTGAAGCTTTCTTT
NA | TRBJ2-2 | TRBV9 | NA | CASSGSGRAANTGELFF | TGTGCCAGCAGCGGTAGCGGCAGGGCCGCGAACACCGGGGAGCTGTTTTTT
TRBD1 | TRBJ1-1 | TRBV7-8 | NA | CASSPTPARGPTEAFF | TGTGCCAGCAGCCCAACTCCGGCCAGGGGGCCCACTGAAGCTTTCTTT
NA | TRBJ2-2 | TRBV3-1/TRBV3-2 | NA | CASPLPWRGTGELFF | TGTGCCAGCCCTCTTCCCTGGAGAGGCACCGGGGAGCTGTTTTTT
TRBD2 | TRBJ2-2 | TRBV7-7 | few | CASSLGASGGYTGELFF | TGTGCCAGCAGCTTAGGGGCTAGCGGGGGCTACACCGGGGAGCTGTTTTTT
TRBD1 | TRBJ1-2 | TRBV19 | NA | CASTLGTAGYTF | TGTGCCAGTACCCTTGGGACAGCTGGCTACACCTTC
NA | TRBJ1-2 | TRBV11-2 | NA | CASSSDRTNYGYTF | TGTGCCAGCAGTTCTGACAGGACAAACTATGGCTACACCTTC
NA | TRBJ2-3 | TRBV11-3 | NA | CASSLRGGRDTDTQYF | TGTGCCAGCAGCTTAAGGGGTGGCAGAGACACAGATACGCAGTATTTT
TRBD1 | TRBJ1-1 | TRBV19 | NA | CASSIDRDTEAFF | TGTGCCAGTAGTATCGACAGGGACACTGAAGCTTTCTTT
NA | TRBJ2-1 | TRBV4-2 | NA | CASSPTETNEQFF | TGTGCCAGCAGCCCCACGGAGACCAATGAGCAGTTCTTC
NA | TRBJ1-2 | TRBV7-8 | NA | CASSLSPGNYGYTF | TGTGCCAGCAGCTTAAGTCCAGGGAACTATGGCTACACCTTC
TRBD2 | TRBJ2-2 | TRBV4-3 | NA | CASSPQGAGASNTGELFF | TGCGCCAGCAGCCCCCAGGGAGCGGGGGCCTCGAACACCGGGGAGCTGTTTTTT
NA | TRBJ1-1 | TRBV7-9 | NA | CASSPQGSRPEAFF | TGTGCCAGCAGCCCTCAGGGATCTCGGCCTGAAGCTTTCTTT
NA | TRBJ2-7 | TRBV7-2 | NA | CASSLRVGSSYEQYF | TGTGCCAGCAGCTTAAGAGTCGGGAGCTCCTACGAGCAGTACTTC
TRBD2 | TRBJ2-1 | TRBV5-1 | NA | CASSAAGGEYNEQFF | TGCGCCAGCAGCGCCGCCGGGGGGGAGTACAATGAGCAGTTCTTC
NA | TRBJ2-7 | TRBV4-1 | NA | CASSQGAQGSSEQYF | TGCGCCAGCAGCCAAGGGGCACAGGGATCAAGCGAGCAGTACTTC
NA | TRBJ1-1 | TRBV7-6 | once | CASSSGANTEAFF | TGTGCCAGCAGCTCGGGTGCGAACACTGAAGCTTTCTTT
NA | TRBJ1-1 | TRBV4-2 | NA | CASTRERLLNTEAFF | TGTGCCAGCACCAGAGAAAGACTCCTGAACACTGAAGCTTTCTTT
TRBD1 | TRBJ2-4 | TRBV30 | NA | CAWSRGTAGIQYF | TGTGCCTGGAGCAGGGGGACGGCGGGCATTCAGTACTTC
TRBD1 | TRBJ1-6 | TRBV28 | NA | CASSGAGTGLGINSPLHF | TGTGCCAGCAGTGGCGCCGGGACAGGCTTAGGGATTAATTCACCCCTCCACTTT
TRBD1 | TRBJ1-6 | TRBV30 | NA | CAWDRGESPLHF | TGTGCCTGGGACAGGGGGGAATCACCCCTCCACTTT
TRBD2 | TRBJ2-1 | TRBV27 | NA | CASSLPGGEQFF | TGTGCCAGCAGCCTTCCCGGGGGGGAGCAGTTCTTC
NA | TRBJ2-7 | TRBV30 | NA | CAWRGSTWTYEQYF | TGTGCCTGGAGGGGCTCGACCTGGACCTACGAGCAGTACTTC
NA | TRBJ2-5 | TRBV18 | NA | CASSPETGVGETQYF | TGTGCCAGCTCACCAGAGACAGGTGTCGGAGAGACCCAGTACTTC
TRBD1 | TRBJ1-3 | TRBV5-6 | once | CASSAGQGALGNTIYF | TGTGCCAGCAGCGCCGGACAGGGGGCCCTTGGAAACACCATATATTTT
NA | TRBJ1-1 | TRBV5-1 | NA | CASSLHSNTEAFF | TGCGCCAGCAGCTTGCATTCGAACACTGAAGCTTTCTTT
NA | TRBJ1-2 | TRBV7-9 | NA | CASSFSSNYGYTF | TGTGCCAGCAGCTTCTCCAGTAACTATGGCTACACCTTC
NA | TRBJ2-7 | TRBV29-1 | NA | CSVEDRDYEQYF | TGCAGCGTTGAAGACAGGGACTACGAGCAGTACTTC
TRBD1 | TRBJ2-2 | TRBV30 | once | CAWSNRGRDTGELFF | TGTGCCTGGAGTAACAGGGGGCGTGACACCGGGGAGCTGTTTTTT
NA | TRBJ1-2 | TRBV7-8 | NA | CASSSNSGGYGYTF | TGTGCCAGCAGCTCCAACTCGGGGGGGTATGGCTACACCTTC
TRBD1 | TRBJ1-2 | TRBV19 | NA | CASSMGTGPNYGYTF | TGTGCCAGTAGTATGGGGACAGGGCCCAACTATGGCTACACCTTC